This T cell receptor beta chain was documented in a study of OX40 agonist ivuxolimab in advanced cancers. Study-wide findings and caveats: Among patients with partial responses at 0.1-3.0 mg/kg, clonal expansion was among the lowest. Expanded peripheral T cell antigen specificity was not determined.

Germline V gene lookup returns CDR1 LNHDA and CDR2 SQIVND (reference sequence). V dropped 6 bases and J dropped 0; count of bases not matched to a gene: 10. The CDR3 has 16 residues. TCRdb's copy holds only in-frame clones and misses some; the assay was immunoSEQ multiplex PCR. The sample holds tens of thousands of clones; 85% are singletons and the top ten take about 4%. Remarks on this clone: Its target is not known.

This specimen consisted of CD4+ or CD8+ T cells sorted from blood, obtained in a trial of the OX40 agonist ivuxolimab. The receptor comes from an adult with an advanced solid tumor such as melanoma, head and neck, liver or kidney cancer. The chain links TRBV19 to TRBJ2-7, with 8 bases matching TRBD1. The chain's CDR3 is CASRLSGTGLSYEQYF. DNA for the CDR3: TGTGCCAGTAGGCTCTCCGGGACAGGACTCTCCTACGAGCAGTACTTC.